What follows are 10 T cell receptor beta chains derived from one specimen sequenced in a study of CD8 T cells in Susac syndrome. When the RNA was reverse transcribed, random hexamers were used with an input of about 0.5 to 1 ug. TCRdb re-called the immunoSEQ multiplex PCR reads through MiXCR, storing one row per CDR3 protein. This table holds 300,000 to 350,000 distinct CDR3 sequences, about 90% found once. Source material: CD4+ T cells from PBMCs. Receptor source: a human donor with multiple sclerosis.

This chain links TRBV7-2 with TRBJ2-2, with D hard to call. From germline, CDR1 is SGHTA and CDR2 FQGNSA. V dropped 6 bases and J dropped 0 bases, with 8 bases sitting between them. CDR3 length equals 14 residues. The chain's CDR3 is CASSPWPNTGELFF. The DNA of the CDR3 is TGTGCCAGCAGTCCTTGGCCGAACACCGGGGAGCTGTTTTTT. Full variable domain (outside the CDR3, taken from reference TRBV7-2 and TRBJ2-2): GAGVSQSPSNKVTEKGKDVELRCDPISGHTALYWYRQSLGQGLEFLIYFQGNSAPDKSGLPSDRFSAERTGGSVSTLTIQRTQQEDSAVYLCASSPWPNTGELFFGEGSRLTVL.

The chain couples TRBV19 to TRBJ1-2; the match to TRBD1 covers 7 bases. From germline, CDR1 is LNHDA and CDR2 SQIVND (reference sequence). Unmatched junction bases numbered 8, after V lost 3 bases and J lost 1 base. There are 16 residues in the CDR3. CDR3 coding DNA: TGTGCCAGTAGTATCAGGGAGACAGGGTATAACTATGGCTACACCTTC. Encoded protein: CASSIRETGYNYGYTF. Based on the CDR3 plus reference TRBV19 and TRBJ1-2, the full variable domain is DGGITQSPKYLFRKEGQNVTLSCEQNLNHDAMYWYRQDPGQGLRLIYYSQIVNDFQKGDIAEGYSVSREKKESFPLTVTSAQKNPTAFYLCASSIRETGYNYGYTFGSGTRLTVV.

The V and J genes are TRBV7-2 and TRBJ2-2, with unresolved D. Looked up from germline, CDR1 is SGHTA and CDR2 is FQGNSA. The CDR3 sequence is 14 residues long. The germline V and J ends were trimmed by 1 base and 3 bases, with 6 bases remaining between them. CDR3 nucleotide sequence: TGTGCCAGCAGCTTAGTGGCTGACACCGGGGAGCTGTTTTTT. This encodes CASSLVADTGELFF.

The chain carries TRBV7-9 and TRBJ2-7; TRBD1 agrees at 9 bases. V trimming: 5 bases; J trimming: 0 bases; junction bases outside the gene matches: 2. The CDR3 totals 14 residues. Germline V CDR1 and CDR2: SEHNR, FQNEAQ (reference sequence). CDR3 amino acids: CASSRTGVSYEQYF. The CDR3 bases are TGTGCCAGCAGCCGGACAGGGGTCTCCTACGAGCAGTACTTC. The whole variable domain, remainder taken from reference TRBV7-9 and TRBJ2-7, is DTGVSQNPRHKITKRGQNVTFRCDPISEHNRLYWYRQTLGQGPEFLTYFQNEAQLEKSRLLSDRFSAERPKGSFSTLEIQRTEQGDSAMYLCASSRTGVSYEQYFGPGTRLTVT.

The CDR3 DNA reads as TGTGCCACTTCGACTAGCGGGAGTTCAGATACGCAGTATTTT. Its translation: CATSTSGSSDTQYF. This chain uses TRBV10-3 with TRBJ2-3, with TRBD2 identical over 12 bases. This CDR3 has 14 residues. The V gene's germline CDR1 is ENHRY and CDR2 SYGVKD. The V gene end was trimmed by 10 bases and the J gene end by 4 bases; junction bases not matched to a gene: 6.

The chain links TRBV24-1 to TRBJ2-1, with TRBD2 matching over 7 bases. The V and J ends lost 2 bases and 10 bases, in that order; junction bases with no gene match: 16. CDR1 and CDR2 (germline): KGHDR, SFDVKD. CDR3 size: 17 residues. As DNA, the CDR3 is TGTGCCACCAGTGATTCCGGAGGGACTACTGCTAATCAGGAGCAGTTCTTC. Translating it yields CATSDSGGTTANQEQFF.

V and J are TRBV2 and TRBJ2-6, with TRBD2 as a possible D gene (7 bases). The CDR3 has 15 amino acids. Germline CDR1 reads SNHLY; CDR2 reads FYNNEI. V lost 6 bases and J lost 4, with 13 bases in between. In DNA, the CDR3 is TGTGCCAGCAGGGGGAGGGGGTCCGGGGCCAACGTCCTGACTTTC. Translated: CASRGRGSGANVLTF. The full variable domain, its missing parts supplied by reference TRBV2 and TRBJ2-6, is EPEVTQTPSHQVTQMGQEVILRCVPISNHLYFYWYRQILGQKVEFLVSFYNNEISEKSEIFDDQFSVERPDGSNFTLKIRSTKLEDSAMYFCASRGRGSGANVLTFGAGSRLTVL.

The CDR3 sequence: CASSQQGDYGYTF. The CDR3 DNA is TGTGCCAGTAGCCAACAGGGAGACTATGGCTACACCTTC. This sequence joins TRBV19 and TRBJ1-2, with a possible D match to TRBD1 (6 bases). Germline values: CDR1 LNHDA, CDR2 SQIVND (reference sequence). The CDR3 is 13 residues long. The V end lost 6 bases, the J end lost 3 bases, and 11 bases lay between the germline ends.

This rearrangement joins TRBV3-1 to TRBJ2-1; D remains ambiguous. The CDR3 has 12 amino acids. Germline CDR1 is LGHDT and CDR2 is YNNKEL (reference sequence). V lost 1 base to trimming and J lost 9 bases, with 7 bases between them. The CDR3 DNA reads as TGTGCCAGCAGCCAAGTAGCTGGTGAGCAGTTCTTC. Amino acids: CASSQVAGEQFF.

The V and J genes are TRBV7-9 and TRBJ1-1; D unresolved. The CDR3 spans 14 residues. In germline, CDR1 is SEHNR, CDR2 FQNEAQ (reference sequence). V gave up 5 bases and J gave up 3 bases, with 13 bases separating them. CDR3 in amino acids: CASSQGLGDTEAFF. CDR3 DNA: TGTGCCAGCAGCCAAGGGCTCGGGGACACTGAAGCTTTCTTT.